Below are 2 T cell receptor beta chains sequenced from a single sample in a study of cytotoxic CD8 clonotypes in ibrutinib-treated CLL. Repertoires were generated with immunoSEQ multiplex PCR, while TCRdb's copy carries only in-frame clones and drops some. The data contain some 92,000 clones, about 74% of them singletons. Sample: PBMCs, taken after 24 months of ibrutinib treatment. These receptors all come from a human donor with chronic lymphocytic leukemia.

The chain has TRBV27 and TRBJ1-4; TRBD1 aligns across 8 bases. Germline V gene data show CDR1 as MNHEY and CDR2 as SMNVEV (reference sequence). This CDR3 is built from 14 residues. The V gene end was trimmed by 6 bases and the J gene end by 4 bases; junction bases not matched to a gene: 4. The CDR3 nucleotides read TGTGCCAGCAGATCGACAGGGGTTAATGAAAAACTGTTTTTT. This translates into CASRSTGVNEKLFF. Based on the CDR3 plus reference TRBV27 and TRBJ1-4, the full variable domain is EAQVTQNPRYLITVTGKKLTVTCSQNMNHEYMSWYRQDPGLGLRQIYYSMNVEVTDKGDVPEGYKVSRKEKRNFPLILESPSPNQTSLYFCASRSTGVNEKLFFGSGTQLSVL.

The chain recombines TRBV7-2 with TRBJ2-3, with 10 bases aligning to TRBD2. V dropped 0 bases and J dropped 7; count of bases not matched to a gene: 13. CDR1 is SGHTA and CDR2 is FQGNSA in the germline V gene. The CDR3 is 18 residues long. CDR3 bases: TGTGCCAGCAGCTTAGCGCTGAGGGGGTCTAGCGGGAGACATACGCAGTATTTT. It encodes CASSLALRGSSGRHTQYF.